This entry concerns a single T cell receptor beta chain. Its antigen is currently unknown. These data belong to a study of naive and memory T cell subsets. Regarding the study as a whole: Possibly reflecting memory cells re-expressing CD45RA, a few larger clonotypes occurred in naive repertoires, especially CD8.

This CDR3 is built from 16 residues. In germline, CDR1 is MNHNS, CDR2 SASEGT. Germline trimming cut 3 bases from V and 5 bases from J; bases unmatched to any gene: 13. The beta constant-region primer was an equimolar mix of two oligonucleotides covering TRBC1 and TRBC2. Nested alpha and beta constant-region primers with the SP2 primer drove four PCR rounds on ligated cDNA. TCRdb processed the UMI-ligation and nested PCR reads anew with MiXCR; each CDR3 protein has one entry. The sample consists of 95,000 to 110,000 distinct CDR3 sequences, about 14% of them appearing once. Separate alpha and beta amplification began at the second PCR step. CD4 T cells were positively selected, then CD8 T cells from the CD4-negative fraction. Four subsets defined by CD45RA and CD27 were sorted after CD3, CD4, CD8 and live/dead staining.

Source material: naive CD8+ T cells from blood. This receptor was identified in a human donor in good health. This chain uses TRBV6-1 with TRBJ2-7; 7 nucleotides line up with TRBD1. The CDR3 sequence: CASSDPGQVGINEQYF. DNA of the CDR3: TGTGCCAGCAGTGACCCCGGACAGGTGGGAATTAACGAGCAGTACTTC.